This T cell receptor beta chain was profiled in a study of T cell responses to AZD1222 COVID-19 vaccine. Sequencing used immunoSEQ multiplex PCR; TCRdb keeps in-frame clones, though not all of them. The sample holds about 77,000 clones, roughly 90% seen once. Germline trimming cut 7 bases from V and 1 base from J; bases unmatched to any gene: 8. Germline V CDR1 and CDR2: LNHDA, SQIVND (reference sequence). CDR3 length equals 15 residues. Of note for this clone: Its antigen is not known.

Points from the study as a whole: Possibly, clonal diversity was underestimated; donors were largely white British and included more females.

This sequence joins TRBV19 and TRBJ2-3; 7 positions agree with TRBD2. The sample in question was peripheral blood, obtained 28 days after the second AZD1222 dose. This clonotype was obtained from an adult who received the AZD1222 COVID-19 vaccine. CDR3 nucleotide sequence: TGTGCCAGTAACACACTAGCGTTCCGCACAGATACGCAGTATTTT. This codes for CASNTLAFRTDTQYF. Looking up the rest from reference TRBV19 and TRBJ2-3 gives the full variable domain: DGGITQSPKYLFRKEGQNVTLSCEQNLNHDAMYWYRQDPGQGLRLIYYSQIVNDFQKGDIAEGYSVSREKKESFPLTVTSAQKNPTAFYLCASNTLAFRTDTQYFGPGTRLTVL.